What follows is one TCR beta chain and its context. The repertoire was sequenced with immunoSEQ multiplex PCR; TCRdb's copy has only in-frame clones and lacks some. The repertoire has some 200,000 clones, around 84% of them found once; the top ten carry roughly 4.5%. CDR1 SGHRS and CDR2 YFSETQ come from the germline V gene. The CDR3 covers 15 residues. V shed 3 bases, J shed 6 bases, and the junction held 4 bases outside the gene matches. This entry comes from a study of blood T cell repertoires in COVID-19. Sequenced input: peripheral blood. This clonotype was sampled from a man in his forties or fifties with acute or convalescent COVID-19. V and J are TRBV5-1 and TRBJ1-6; 9 nucleotides match TRBD1. The CDR3 here is CASSSGQGVNSPLHF. As DNA, the CDR3 is TGCGCCAGCAGCTCGGGACAGGGCGTTAATTCACCCCTCCACTTT.